This is a list of T cell receptor beta chains from one sample in a study of post-analysis software for immune sequencing data. TCRdb independently ran MiXCR on the PCR reads; one entry per CDR3 protein. Of approximately 150,000 distinct CDR3 sequences in the sample, about 30% were seen once. What was sequenced was blood. These receptors were obtained from a girl between 10 and 17 years old with multiple sclerosis. Each CDR3 is given with its conserved first and last residue. The D gene is left open where the match is weak. Clone size is shown for a subset of rows, as once, few, many or a class of expanded clone.

abundance	v_gene	d_gene	j_gene	CDR3aa	CDR3nt
many	TRBV20-1	TRBD2	TRBJ2-1	CSARDLGLAGGRDNEQFF	TGCAGTGCTAGAGATCTGGGACTAGCGGGAGGCCGCGACAATGAGCAGTTCTTC
-	TRBV18	TRBD2	TRBJ2-1	CASSPQGLAGGEEQFF	TGTGCCAGCTCACCACAGGGACTAGCGGGAGGGGAAGAGCAGTTCTTC
many	TRBV10-3	TRBD2	TRBJ2-7	CAISPQTSGGEQYF	TGTGCCATCAGCCCCCAGACTAGCGGGGGGGAGCAGTACTTC
many	TRBV29-1	TRBD1	TRBJ1-1	CSVNRQGARMNTEAFF	TGCAGCGTTAACCGACAGGGGGCAAGGATGAACACTGAAGCTTTCTTT
-	TRBV5-1	TRBD2	TRBJ2-7	CASSTTSGAYEQYF	TGCGCCAGCAGCACCACTAGCGGGGCCTACGAGCAGTACTTC
many	TRBV20-1	-	TRBJ1-2	CSARPDMGGYTF	TGCAGTGCTAGGCCCGACATGGGAGGCTACACCTTC
-	TRBV5-5	-	TRBJ2-7	CASSLYDRNYEQYF	TGTGCCAGCAGCTTGTATGACAGGAACTACGAGCAGTACTTC
-	TRBV28	-	TRBJ1-1	CASSLWHSYTEAFF	TGTGCCAGCAGTTTATGGCATAGCTACACTGAAGCTTTCTTT
-	TRBV24-1	-	TRBJ2-2	CATSDFRLAGTGELFF	TGTGCCACCAGTGATTTCCGGCTAGCAGGGACCGGGGAGCTGTTTTTT
many	TRBV24-1	TRBD1	TRBJ2-6	CATSETGLAIGANVLTF	TGTGCCACCAGTGAGACAGGGTTGGCGATCGGGGCCAACGTCCTGACTTTC
-	TRBV30	TRBD1	TRBJ1-4	CAWSVQGATEKLFF	TGTGCCTGGTCCGTACAGGGGGCGACTGAAAAACTGTTTTTT
many	TRBV12-3/TRBV12-4	-	TRBJ2-7	CASSSGLQKQYF	TGTGCCAGCAGTAGTGGACTGCAAAAGCAGTACTTC
-	TRBV5-1	TRBD1	TRBJ2-7	CASSSRGTGSYEQYF	TGCGCCAGCAGCTCGAGGGGGACAGGTTCCTACGAGCAGTACTTC
few	TRBV28	-	TRBJ2-5	CASRSTDIQETQYF	TGTGCCAGCAGATCTACAGACATACAAGAGACCCAGTACTTC
many	TRBV7-6	TRBD2	TRBJ2-3	CASSPSGTPTDTQYF	TGTGCCAGCAGCCCAAGCGGGACTCCCACAGATACGCAGTATTTT
-	TRBV5-6	TRBD2	TRBJ2-7	CASSPIGKRGPYEQYF	TGTGCCAGCAGCCCCATTGGGAAGCGGGGTCCCTACGAGCAGTACTTC
few	TRBV27	TRBD2	TRBJ2-7	CASSKLAGVILGGYEQYF	TGTGCCAGCAGTAAACTAGCGGGAGTCATTCTAGGGGGCTACGAGCAGTACTTC
few	TRBV4-1	TRBD2	TRBJ2-7	CASSQPGTSGYEQYF	TGCGCCAGCAGCCAACCCGGGACTAGCGGATACGAGCAGTACTTC
many	TRBV5-1	-	TRBJ2-1	CASSLRANDNEQFF	TGCGCCAGCAGCTTAAGAGCGAATGACAATGAGCAGTTCTTC
-	TRBV7-9	TRBD2	TRBJ2-5	CASSSEGGNEQYF	TGTGCCAGCAGCTCGGAGGGAGGGAATGAGCAGTACTTC
-	TRBV7-3	-	TRBJ2-7	CASSLGATGEQYF	TGTGCCAGCAGCCTGGGAGCCACGGGAGAGCAGTACTTC
-	TRBV12-3/TRBV12-4	-	TRBJ2-5	CASSTQETQYF	TGTGCCAGCAGCACGCAAGAGACCCAGTACTTC
many	TRBV20-1	-	TRBJ2-1	CSARSKRALGYNEQFF	TGCAGTGCTAGATCCAAGCGGGCCCTGGGCTACAATGAGCAGTTCTTC
once	TRBV27	-	TRBJ2-7	CASSRAGSWVYEQYF	TGTGCCAGCAGTCGGGCCGGGAGTTGGGTGTACGAGCAGTACTTC
-	TRBV18	-	TRBJ2-7	CASSAAGSNEQYF	TGTGCCAGCTCAGCGGCCGGCTCGAACGAGCAGTACTTC
few	TRBV7-9	-	TRBJ2-6	CASSLGGIRGANVLTF	TGTGCCAGCAGCTTGGGGGGCATACGAGGGGCCAACGTCCTGACTTTC
many	TRBV27	-	TRBJ2-3	CASSLDTDTQYF	TGTGCCAGCAGCCTAGACACAGATACGCAGTATTTT
many	TRBV14	-	TRBJ1-2	CASSQDTGYGYTF	TGTGCCAGCAGCCAAGATACAGGCTATGGCTACACCTTC
few	TRBV6-6	TRBD1	TRBJ1-2	CASSNPNPGQRFYGYTF	TGTGCCAGCAGTAATCCTAACCCGGGACAGCGTTTTTATGGCTACACCTTC
few	TRBV2	TRBD2	TRBJ2-5	CASSSAPWREGRGTQYF	TGTGCCAGCAGTTCCGCGCCATGGCGGGAGGGCCGGGGGACCCAGTACTTC
-	TRBV10-2	-	TRBJ2-7	CASSEYRAEQYF	TGCGCCAGCAGTGAGTATAGGGCCGAGCAGTACTTC
-	TRBV6-6	TRBD2	TRBJ2-7	CASSYSTNGRASYEQYF	TGTGCCAGCAGTTACTCGACTAACGGGAGGGCCTCCTACGAGCAGTACTTC
many	TRBV4-1	-	TRBJ2-5	CASSQAPGLTQETQYF	TGCGCCAGCAGCCAAGCCCCCGGACTAACCCAAGAGACCCAGTACTTC
-	TRBV15	-	TRBJ1-4	CATSHPGENEKLFF	TGTGCCACCAGCCACCCCGGAGAGAATGAAAAACTGTTTTTT
once	TRBV18	TRBD2	TRBJ2-1	CTSSQTSGGAWNEQFF	TGTACCAGCTCACAAACTAGCGGGGGAGCTTGGAATGAGCAGTTCTTC
-	TRBV29-1	-	TRBJ1-1	CSVVSPKLEDFF	TGCAGCGTTGTATCTCCGAAGCTTGAAGATTTCTTT
many	TRBV11-2	TRBD1	TRBJ2-7	CASSQTGGSYEQYF	TGTGCCAGCAGCCAAACAGGGGGTTCGTACGAGCAGTACTTC
many	TRBV5-5	-	TRBJ1-4	CASSFVNSGNEKLFF	TGTGCCAGCAGCTTTGTAAATTCGGGCAATGAAAAACTGTTTTTT
few	TRBV4-1	TRBD1	TRBJ2-1	CASSPRTGNNEQFF	TGCGCCAGCAGCCCAAGGACAGGGAACAATGAGCAGTTCTTC
-	TRBV12-3/TRBV12-4	TRBD2	TRBJ2-1	CASQEGGGQFF	TGTGCCAGCCAAGAGGGCGGGGGGCAGTTCTTC
-	TRBV12-3/TRBV12-4	-	TRBJ1-1	CASSRRGGLAFF	TGTGCCAGCAGCCGTAGAGGTGGACTAGCTTTCTTT
few	TRBV10-2	-	TRBJ2-7	CASSLDCYEQYF	TGCGCCAGCAGTTTGGACTGCTACGAGCAGTACTTC
-	TRBV6-5	TRBD1	TRBJ2-7	CASSYSPPGGSYEQYF	TGTGCCAGCAGTTACTCCCCCCCAGGGGGCTCCTACGAGCAGTACTTC
-	TRBV6-6	-	TRBJ1-1	CAGSYSGFGGAFF	TGTGCCGGCAGTTACAGCGGCTTTGGGGGAGCTTTCTTT
few	TRBV28	-	TRBJ1-4	CASSRQSLREKLFF	TGTGCCAGCAGTAGACAGTCCCTTCGGGAAAAACTGTTTTTT